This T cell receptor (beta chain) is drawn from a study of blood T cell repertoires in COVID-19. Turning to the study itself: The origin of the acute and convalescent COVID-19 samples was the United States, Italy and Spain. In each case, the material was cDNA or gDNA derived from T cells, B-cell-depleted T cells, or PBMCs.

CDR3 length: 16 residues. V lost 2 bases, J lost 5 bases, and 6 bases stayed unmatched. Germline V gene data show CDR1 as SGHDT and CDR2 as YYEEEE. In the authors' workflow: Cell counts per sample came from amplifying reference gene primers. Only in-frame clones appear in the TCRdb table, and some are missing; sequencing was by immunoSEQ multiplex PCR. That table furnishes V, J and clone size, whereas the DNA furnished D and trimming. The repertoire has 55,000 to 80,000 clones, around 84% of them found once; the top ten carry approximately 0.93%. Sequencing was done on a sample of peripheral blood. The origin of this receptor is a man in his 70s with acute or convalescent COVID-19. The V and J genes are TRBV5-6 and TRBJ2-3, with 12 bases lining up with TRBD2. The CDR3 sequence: CASSFRLAGVGDTQYF. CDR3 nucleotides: TGTGCCAGCAGCTTCCGACTAGCGGGGGTAGGAGATACGCAGTATTTT.